Detailed here is one T cell receptor beta chain. The target antigen is unknown. A much larger clone sits a single nucleotide away, making a read error possible. These data originate in a study of molecular identifiers for immune sequencing clone quantification. Turning to the study itself: Sequencing covered four of five parts into which replicate RNA from around 20,000 or 100,000 naive CD8 cells was split. Study-level points and caveats: Identical TCR molecules can share a barcode, and this sharing could underestimate highly expanded clone sizes.

TCRdb re-analysed the PCR reads in MiXCR, keeping a single row per CDR3 protein. The sample records over 600,000 distinct CDR3 sequences, just under 20% being singletons. The CDR3 sequence is 15 residues long. V lost 3 bases and J lost 3, with 14 bases in between. J is TRBJ1-1 and V is TRBV12-3 or TRBV12-4; D is unresolved. This receptor was obtained from a human donor in good health. Some libraries in this study had Jurkat cell RNA spiked in. Specimen: naive CD8+ T cells from blood, with Jurkat cell RNA spiked in. This sample's subset: FACS-sorted CD8+CD4-CCR7+CD45RA+ naive T cells. The CDR3 region has the DNA TGTGCCAGCAGTTTGGGGAGTAACATGGACACTGAAGCTTTCTTT. Its protein product is CASSLGSNMDTEAFF.